Below, one T cell receptor (beta chain) is given with its context. TCRdb's copy holds only in-frame clones and misses some; the assay was immunoSEQ multiplex PCR. The repertoire holds hundreds of thousands of clones, with approximately 96% as singletons. This CDR3 spans 13 amino acids. The V end was cut by 7 bases, the J end by 0 bases, with 13 bases between. CDR1 and CDR2 from the germline V gene are SQVTM and ANQGSEA. The naive CD8 subset, CD45RO-negative cells positively selected for CCR7, excluded terminally differentiated effector memory CD45RA+ cells. These data belong to a study of shared clonotypes between healthy human individuals.

The chain employs TRBV29-1 and TRBJ2-7; perhaps TRBD2 as D (6 bases). Source material: naive CD8+ T cells sorted from blood. This sequence originates from a woman in her 30s in good health. This CDR3 reads CSGRRDSSYEQYF. CDR3 DNA: TGCAGCGGTCGGCGGGATAGCTCCTACGAGCAGTACTTC.